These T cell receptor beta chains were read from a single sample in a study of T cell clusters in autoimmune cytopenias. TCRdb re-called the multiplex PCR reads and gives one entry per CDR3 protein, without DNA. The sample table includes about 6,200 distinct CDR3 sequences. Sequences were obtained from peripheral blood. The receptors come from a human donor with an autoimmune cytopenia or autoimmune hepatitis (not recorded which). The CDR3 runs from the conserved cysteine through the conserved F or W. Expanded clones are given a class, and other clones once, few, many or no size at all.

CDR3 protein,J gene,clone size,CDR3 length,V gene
CASSLDGLAGPKTQYF,TRBJ2-5,NA,16,TRBV5-1
CASSLFGGELFF,TRBJ2-2,NA,12,TRBV7-9
CASNPSSAGLNEKLFF,TRBJ1-4,medium-sized,16,TRBV6-2/TRBV6-3
CASSSVVYEQYF,TRBJ2-7,NA,12,TRBV12-3/TRBV12-4
CASSLGQYSGANVLTF,TRBJ2-6,medium-sized,16,TRBV12-3/TRBV12-4
CASSRLAGTYTEAFF,TRBJ1-1,medium-sized,15,TRBV11-1
CASSYLPPSTSGSTDTQYF,TRBJ2-3,NA,19,TRBV5-1
CASSYWDIQETQYF,TRBJ2-5,medium-sized,14,TRBV18
CASSFLGANEQFF,TRBJ2-1,NA,13,TRBV5-1
CASSNPWTSGGTSSYNEQFF,TRBJ2-1,medium-sized,20,TRBV27
CASSYSGGNYNEQFF,TRBJ2-1,medium-sized,15,TRBV6-5
CASSQDFGTGNSPLHF,TRBJ1-6,NA,16,TRBV4-2
CASSLGTSGSPLHF,TRBJ1-6,NA,14,TRBV11-2
CASSPFGQGRPDTQYF,TRBJ2-3,medium-sized,16,TRBV18
CASQAGYTEAFF,TRBJ1-1,NA,12,TRBV6-2/TRBV6-3
CASSMGDRVYGYTF,TRBJ1-2,large,14,TRBV19
CASSYSTGQGPREQYF,TRBJ2-7,medium-sized,16,TRBV6-2/TRBV6-3
CASSLEPNRRDTQYF,TRBJ2-3,medium-sized,15,TRBV5-4
CASRETGQYTEAFF,TRBJ1-1,medium-sized,14,TRBV6-1
CASSYRGLAPTYEQYF,TRBJ2-7,medium-sized,16,TRBV6-2/TRBV6-3
CASSLFGAGNYNEQFF,TRBJ2-1,NA,16,TRBV7-2
CASSDEGWTDTQYF,TRBJ2-3,NA,14,TRBV6-4
CASTPGQGNNEQFF,TRBJ2-1,NA,14,TRBV4-1
CSAPPGTSGGARPQFF,TRBJ2-1,NA,16,TRBV20-1
CASSGRDRPNTGELFF,TRBJ2-2,medium-sized,16,TRBV5-4
CASSLGGQQPNTGELFF,TRBJ2-2,medium-sized,17,TRBV5-4
CASSGDSGPSYEQYF,TRBJ2-7,medium-sized,15,TRBV6-1
CAWSGPTYRGTEAFF,TRBJ1-1,NA,15,TRBV30
CASRDRGMDEQFF,TRBJ2-1,NA,13,TRBV5-1